The T cell receptor beta chain described here comes from a study of blood T cell repertoires in COVID-19. Turning to the study itself: Sample material is recorded as cDNA or gDNA derived from T cells, B-cell-depleted T cells, or PBMCs.

Each participant's cohort was designated according to participant-reported clinical history. Two negative PCRs, clearance, or symptom resolution characterized the recovered Cohort 3 donors. This CDR3 is 16 amino acids long. CDR1 is ENHRY and CDR2 is SYGVKD in the germline V gene. Trimming removed 0 bases from V and 0 bases from J, with 8 bases in between. Libraries were prepared by immunoSEQ multiplex PCR; TCRdb keeps only in-frame clonotypes and omits some of them. The sample includes about 310,000 clones, around 89% seen only once; the top ten take over 8%. The receptor comes from a woman between 35 and 50 years old who had recovered from COVID-19. The gene calls are TRBV10-3 and TRBJ2-2; D is unclear. The sample taken for sequencing was PBMCs or T cells enriched from blood (not recorded which). CDR3 region: CAISESRLANTGELFF. CDR3 nucleotide sequence: TGTGCCATCAGTGAGTCGCGGCTAGCGAACACCGGGGAGCTGTTTTTT.